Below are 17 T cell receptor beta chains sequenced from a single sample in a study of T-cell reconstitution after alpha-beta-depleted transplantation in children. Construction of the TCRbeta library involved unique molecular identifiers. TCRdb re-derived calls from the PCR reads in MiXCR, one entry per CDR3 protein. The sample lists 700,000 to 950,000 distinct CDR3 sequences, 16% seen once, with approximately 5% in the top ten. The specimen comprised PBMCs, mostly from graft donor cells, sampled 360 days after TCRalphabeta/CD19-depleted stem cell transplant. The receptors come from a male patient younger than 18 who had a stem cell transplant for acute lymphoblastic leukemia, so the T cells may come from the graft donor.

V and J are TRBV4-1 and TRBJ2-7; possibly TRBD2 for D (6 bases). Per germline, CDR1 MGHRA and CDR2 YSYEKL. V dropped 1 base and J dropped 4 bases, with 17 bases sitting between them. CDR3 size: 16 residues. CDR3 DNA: TGCGCCAGCAGCCAAGGATCGGGTAGCGGCATATACGAGCAGTACGTC. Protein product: CASSQGSGSGIYEQYV.

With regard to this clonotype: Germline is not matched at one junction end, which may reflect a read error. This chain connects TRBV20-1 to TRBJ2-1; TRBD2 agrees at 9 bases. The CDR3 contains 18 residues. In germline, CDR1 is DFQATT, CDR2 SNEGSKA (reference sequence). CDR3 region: CCAVRLGGESGRLYEQFF. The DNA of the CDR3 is TGCTGTGCTGTCCGGTTGGGGGGCGAGAGCGGGAGGTTATATGAGCAGTTCTTC.

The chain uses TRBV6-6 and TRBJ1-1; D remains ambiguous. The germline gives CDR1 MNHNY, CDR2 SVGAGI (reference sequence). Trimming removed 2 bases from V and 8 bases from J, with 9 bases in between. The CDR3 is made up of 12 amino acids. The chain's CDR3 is CASSYRADEAFF. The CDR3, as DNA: TGTGCCAGCAGTTACAGGGCAGACGAAGCTTTCTTT.

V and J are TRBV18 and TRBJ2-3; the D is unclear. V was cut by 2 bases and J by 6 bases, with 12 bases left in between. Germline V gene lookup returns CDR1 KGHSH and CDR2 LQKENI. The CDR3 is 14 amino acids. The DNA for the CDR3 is TGTGCCAGCTCACCAGGGCGGACCTTGGATACGCAGTATTTT. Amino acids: CASSPGRTLDTQYF.

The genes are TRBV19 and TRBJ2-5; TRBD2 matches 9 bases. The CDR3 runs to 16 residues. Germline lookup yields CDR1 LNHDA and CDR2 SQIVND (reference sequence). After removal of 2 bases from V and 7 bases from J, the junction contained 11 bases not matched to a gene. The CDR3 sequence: CASSISAGGPVGTQYF. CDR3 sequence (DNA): TGTGCCAGTAGTATATCTGCGGGAGGGCCCGTAGGGACCCAGTACTTC. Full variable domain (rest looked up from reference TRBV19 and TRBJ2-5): DGGITQSPKYLFRKEGQNVTLSCEQNLNHDAMYWYRQDPGQGLRLIYYSQIVNDFQKGDIAEGYSVSREKKESFPLTVTSAQKNPTAFYLCASSISAGGPVGTQYFGPGTRLLVL.

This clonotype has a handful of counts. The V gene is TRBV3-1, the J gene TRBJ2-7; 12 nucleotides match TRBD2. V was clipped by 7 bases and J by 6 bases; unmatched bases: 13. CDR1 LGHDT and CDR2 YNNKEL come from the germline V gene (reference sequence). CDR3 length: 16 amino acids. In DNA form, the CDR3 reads TGTGCCAGCACCAAGGGACTAGCGGGCTCCCACTCCGAGCAGTACTTC. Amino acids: CASTKGLAGSHSEQYF.

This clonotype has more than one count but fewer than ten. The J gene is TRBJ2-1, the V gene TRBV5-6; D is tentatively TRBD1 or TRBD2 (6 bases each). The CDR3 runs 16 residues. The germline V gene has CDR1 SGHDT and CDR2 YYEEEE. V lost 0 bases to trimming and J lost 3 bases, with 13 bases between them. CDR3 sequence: CASSLGGGLIYNEQFF. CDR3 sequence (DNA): TGTGCCAGCAGCTTGGGTGGGGGGCTCATCTACAATGAGCAGTTCTTC.

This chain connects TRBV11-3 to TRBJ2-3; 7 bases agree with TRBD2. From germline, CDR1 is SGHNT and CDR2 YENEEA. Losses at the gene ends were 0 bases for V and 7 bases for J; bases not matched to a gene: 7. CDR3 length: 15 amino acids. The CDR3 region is CASSLEGQRDYTQYF. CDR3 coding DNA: TGTGCCAGCAGCTTAGAGGGCCAGCGGGATTATACGCAGTATTTT.

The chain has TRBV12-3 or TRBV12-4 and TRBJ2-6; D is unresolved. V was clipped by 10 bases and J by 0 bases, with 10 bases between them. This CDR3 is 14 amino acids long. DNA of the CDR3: TGTGCCACCTCGGAGATCTCTGGGGCCAACGTCCTGACTTTC. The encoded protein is CATSEISGANVLTF.

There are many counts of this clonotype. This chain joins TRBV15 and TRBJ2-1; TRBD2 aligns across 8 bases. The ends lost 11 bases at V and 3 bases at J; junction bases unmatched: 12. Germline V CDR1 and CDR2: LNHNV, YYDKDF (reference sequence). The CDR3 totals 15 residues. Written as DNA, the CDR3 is TGTGCCGCCGGGGGGGGCAGGGGACTCTACAATGAGCAGTTCTTC. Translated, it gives CAAGGGRGLYNEQFF.

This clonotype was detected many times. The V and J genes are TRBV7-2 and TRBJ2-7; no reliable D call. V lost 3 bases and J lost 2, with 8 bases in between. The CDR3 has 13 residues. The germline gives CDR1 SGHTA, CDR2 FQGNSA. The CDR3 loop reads CASSFFVTYEQYF. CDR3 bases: TGTGCCAGCAGCTTTTTCGTCACCTACGAGCAGTACTTC. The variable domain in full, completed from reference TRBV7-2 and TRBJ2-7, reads GAGVSQSPSNKVTEKGKDVELRCDPISGHTALYWYRQSLGQGLEFLIYFQGNSAPDKSGLPSDRFSAERTGGSVSTLTIQRTQQEDSAVYLCASSFFVTYEQYFGPGTRLTVT.

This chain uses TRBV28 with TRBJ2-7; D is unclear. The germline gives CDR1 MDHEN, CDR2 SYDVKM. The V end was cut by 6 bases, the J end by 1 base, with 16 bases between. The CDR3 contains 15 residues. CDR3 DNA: TGTGCCAGCAGGCTACGTTCGGGCGTTTCCTACGAGCAGTACTTC. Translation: CASRLRSGVSYEQYF.

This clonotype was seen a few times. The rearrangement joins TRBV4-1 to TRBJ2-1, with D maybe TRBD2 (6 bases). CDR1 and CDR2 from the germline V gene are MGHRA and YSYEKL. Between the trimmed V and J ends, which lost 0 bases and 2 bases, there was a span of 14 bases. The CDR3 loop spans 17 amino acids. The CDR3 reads CASSQDPGTGAYNEQFF. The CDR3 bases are TGCGCCAGCAGCCAAGATCCCGGGACTGGGGCCTACAATGAGCAGTTCTTC.

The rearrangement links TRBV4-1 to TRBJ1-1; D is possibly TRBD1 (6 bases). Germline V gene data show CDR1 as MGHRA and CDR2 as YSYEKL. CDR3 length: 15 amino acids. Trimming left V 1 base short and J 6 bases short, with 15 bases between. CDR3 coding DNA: TGCGCCAGCAGCCAAGGAGGGGGTGAAGGGTCTGAAGCTTTCTTT. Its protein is CASSQGGGEGSEAFF.

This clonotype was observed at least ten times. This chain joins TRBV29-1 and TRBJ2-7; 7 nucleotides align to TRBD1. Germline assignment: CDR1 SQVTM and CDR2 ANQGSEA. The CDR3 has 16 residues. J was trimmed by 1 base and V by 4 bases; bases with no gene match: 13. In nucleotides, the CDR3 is TGCAGCGTTGGGCCCCACAGGGGAGAAGTTTCCTACGAGCAGTACTTC. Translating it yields CSVGPHRGEVSYEQYF.

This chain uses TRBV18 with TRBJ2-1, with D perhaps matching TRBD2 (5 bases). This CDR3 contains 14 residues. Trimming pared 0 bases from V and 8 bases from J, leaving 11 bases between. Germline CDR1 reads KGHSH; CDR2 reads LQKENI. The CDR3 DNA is TGTGCCAGCTCACCACCAATCCTAGCCCATGAGCAGTTCTTC. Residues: CASSPPILAHEQFF.

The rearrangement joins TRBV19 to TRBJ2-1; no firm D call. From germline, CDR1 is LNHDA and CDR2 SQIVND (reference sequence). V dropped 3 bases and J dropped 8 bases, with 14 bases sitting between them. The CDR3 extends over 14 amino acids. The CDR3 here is CASSILDSPYEQFF. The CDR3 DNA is TGTGCCAGTAGTATCTTAGACTCGCCGTATGAGCAGTTCTTC.